This is a list of T cell receptor beta chains from one sample in a study of blood T cell repertoires in COVID-19. Profiled with immunoSEQ multiplex PCR; TCRdb holds only in-frame clones, not every one. The sample has roughly 180,000 clones, more than 70% seen once. The specimen sequenced was peripheral blood. All receptors derive from a woman aged 80 or over with active or convalescent COVID-19. Both conserved end residues are part of each CDR3. The D gene is left open where the match is weak. Rows give clone size only sometimes, using once, few, many, or a class for an expanded clone.

D,V,J,size,length,CDR3,DNA
TRBD1,TRBV27,TRBJ1-2,-,14,CASSPGTGDQGYTF,TGTGCCAGCAGTCCCGGGACAGGTGACCAGGGCTACACCTTC
-,TRBV5-1,TRBJ1-4,-,13,CASGNPTNEKLFF,TGCGCCAGCGGCAATCCAACTAATGAAAAACTGTTTTTT
TRBD1,TRBV18,TRBJ2-7,-,16,CASSPRPGQESRSQYF,TGTGCCAGCTCACCCCGACCCGGACAGGAGAGCCGTTCACAGTACTTC
-,TRBV9,TRBJ2-7,-,16,CASSVDASGRFDEQYF,TGTGCCAGCAGCGTCGACGCTTCCGGGAGATTCGACGAGCAGTACTTC
-,TRBV21-1,TRBJ1-2,-,13,CATTSPGQGAGTF,TGTGCCACCACGTCCCCAGGACAGGGGGCCGGGACCTTC
-,TRBV7-2,TRBJ2-1,once,15,CASSPPGALRNEQFF,TGTGCCAGCAGCCCCCCGGGTGCCCTTCGCAATGAGCAGTTCTTC
-,TRBV9,TRBJ2-2,-,16,CASSVLQGANTGELFF,TGTGCCAGCAGCGTCCTACAGGGCGCGAACACCGGGGAGCTGTTTTTT
TRBD1,TRBV28,TRBJ1-6,-,16,CASGSQGASYNSPLHF,TGTGCCAGCGGGTCACAGGGGGCTTCCTATAATTCACCCCTCCACTTT
TRBD1,TRBV6-6,TRBJ1-5,once,15,CASSYGGTGGQPQHF,TGTGCCAGCAGTTACGGTGGGACAGGGGGTCAGCCCCAGCATTTT
TRBD1,TRBV19,TRBJ1-1,-,15,CASSDPGQGWMEAFF,TGTGCCAGTAGTGACCCGGGACAGGGTTGGATGGAAGCTTTCTTT
TRBD1,TRBV18,TRBJ2-7,-,14,CASSPDRASYEQYF,TGTGCCAGCTCACCGGACAGGGCTAGCTACGAGCAGTACTTC
-,TRBV20-1,TRBJ1-2,few,11,CSAIRGGGYTF,TGCAGTGCGATTCGGGGAGGGGGCTACACCTTC
TRBD2,TRBV7-9,TRBJ2-5,-,14,CASSKLAGQETQYF,TGTGCCAGCAGCAAACTAGCGGGTCAAGAGACCCAGTACTTC
TRBD1,TRBV7-2,TRBJ2-7,-,15,CASSIRTGGAFEQYF,TGTGCCAGCAGCATAAGGACAGGGGGCGCATTCGAGCAGTACTTC
TRBD1,TRBV19,TRBJ1-5,-,18,CASSTGTGVGVSNQPQHF,TGTGCCAGTAGTACGGGGACAGGGGTAGGGGTAAGCAATCAGCCCCAGCATTTT
-,TRBV9,TRBJ1-2,-,15,CASSAPPGGNYGYTF,TGTGCCAGCAGCGCGCCGCCGGGAGGGAACTATGGCTACACCTTC
-,TRBV15,TRBJ2-4,-,15,CATSRDTGAKNIQYF,TGTGCCACCAGCAGAGATACGGGTGCCAAAAACATTCAGTACTTC
TRBD1,TRBV11-2,TRBJ2-5,-,16,CASSFEGASRQETQYF,TGTGCCAGCAGCTTTGAGGGGGCGTCCCGACAAGAGACCCAGTACTTC
TRBD1,TRBV6-5,TRBJ1-1,-,13,CASTGQGNTEAFF,TGTGCCAGCACCGGACAGGGGAACACTGAAGCTTTCTTT
TRBD1,TRBV5-1,TRBJ2-7,-,16,CASTPGAGGALHEQYF,TGCGCCAGCACCCCCGGGGCAGGGGGAGCCCTTCACGAGCAGTACTTC
-,TRBV7-9,TRBJ2-7,once,13,CASSGQGIYEQYF,TGTGCCAGCAGCGGGCAGGGGATCTACGAGCAGTACTTC
TRBD1,TRBV18,TRBJ2-3,-,13,CASSSDREDTQYF,TGTGCCAGCTCATCGGACAGGGAGGATACGCAGTATTTT
TRBD2,TRBV5-8,TRBJ2-2,-,15,CASSSGLAGVGELFF,TGTGCCAGCAGCTCGGGACTAGCGGGAGTCGGGGAGCTGTTTTTT
-,TRBV2,TRBJ2-1,-,15,CASSEGLPTYNEQFF,TGTGCCAGCAGTGAAGGACTACCGACTTACAATGAGCAGTTCTTC
TRBD2,TRBV9,TRBJ2-7,-,16,CASSSGLAGSSYEQYF,TGTGCCAGCAGCAGTGGACTAGCGGGTAGCTCCTACGAGCAGTACTTC
-,TRBV6-1,TRBJ1-2,-,13,CASSEAGARGYTF,TGTGCCAGCAGTGAAGCAGGGGCCCGGGGCTACACCTTC
-,TRBV5-1,TRBJ1-5,-,15,CASSLDEPNNQPQHF,TGCGCCAGCAGCTTGGACGAACCTAACAATCAGCCCCAGCATTTT
TRBD2,TRBV19,TRBJ2-2,-,15,CASSIGREYTGELFF,TGTGCCAGTAGTATAGGGCGGGAGTACACCGGGGAGCTGTTTTTT
-,TRBV5-1,TRBJ1-1,-,16,CASRVETALMNTEAFF,TGCGCCAGCAGGGTGGAGACAGCTCTCATGAACACTGAAGCTTTCTTT
-,TRBV5-1,TRBJ1-1,-,13,CASSLIGGNEAFF,TGCGCCAGCAGCTTGATCGGGGGGAATGAAGCTTTCTTT
TRBD1,TRBV6-5,TRBJ2-7,once,15,CASSYSGTGTYEQYF,TGTGCCAGCAGTTACTCGGGGACAGGGACCTACGAGCAGTACTTC
-,TRBV20-1,TRBJ1-1,-,11,CSARQGTEAFF,TGCAGTGCTAGACAGGGCACTGAAGCTTTCTTT
-,TRBV4-2,TRBJ2-5,-,15,CASSQDITSQETQYF,TGTGCCAGCAGCCAAGATATTACTAGCCAAGAGACCCAGTACTTC
TRBD1,TRBV28,TRBJ1-6,-,15,CASSPRDRIYSPLHF,TGTGCCAGCAGCCCCCGGGACAGGATTTATTCACCCCTCCACTTT
TRBD1,TRBV7-8,TRBJ1-2,-,13,CASSFRQGGGYTF,TGTGCCAGCAGCTTCCGACAGGGGGGGGGCTACACCTTC
-,TRBV25-1,TRBJ1-3,-,15,CASSEAGRPGNTIYF,TGTGCCAGCAGTGAAGCGGGACGACCTGGAAACACCATATATTTT
-,TRBV19,TRBJ1-4,-,15,CASSIGGRENEKLFF,TGTGCCAGTAGTATAGGGGGCAGGGAAAATGAAAAACTGTTTTTT
-,TRBV5-4,TRBJ1-2,-,15,CASSPPDRVNYGYTF,TGTGCCAGCAGCCCCCCTGACCGGGTTAACTATGGCTACACCTTC
-,TRBV28,TRBJ1-1,-,12,CAITQLNTEAFF,TGTGCCATTACACAGTTGAACACTGAAGCTTTCTTT
TRBD1,TRBV6-5,TRBJ1-2,-,15,CASSYTGTAIYGYTF,TGTGCCAGCAGTTATACCGGGACAGCTATCTATGGCTACACCTTC
TRBD1,TRBV5-4,TRBJ1-3,-,15,CASSSGQEAGNTIYF,TGTGCCAGCAGCTCGGGACAGGAGGCGGGAAACACCATATATTTT
-,TRBV3-1/TRBV3-2,TRBJ2-3,-,14,CASSLTEGTDTQYF,TGTGCCAGCAGCCTCACGGAGGGCACAGATACGCAGTATTTT
TRBD1,TRBV3-1/TRBV3-2,TRBJ2-5,-,16,CASSHETGGVSETQYF,TGTGCCAGCAGCCATGAAACAGGGGGCGTTTCTGAGACCCAGTACTTC
-,TRBV29-1,TRBJ1-2,few,13,CSVNGGRDYGYTF,TGCAGCGTTAACGGCGGCAGGGACTATGGCTACACCTTC
-,TRBV10-3,TRBJ2-7,-,12,CAISGSGYEQYF,TGTGCCATCAGTGGCTCAGGGTACGAGCAGTACTTC
-,TRBV6-5,TRBJ2-3,-,14,CASSYSTSTDTQYF,TGTGCCAGCAGTTACTCGACTAGCACAGATACGCAGTATTTT
TRBD1,TRBV5-1,TRBJ1-2,-,14,CASRPGQGTYGYTF,TGCGCCAGCAGACCGGGACAGGGGACCTATGGCTACACCTTC
-,TRBV5-1,TRBJ1-2,-,14,CASSRSQGIGGYTF,TGCGCCAGCAGCCGATCTCAGGGGATTGGTGGCTACACCTTC
TRBD2,TRBV2,TRBJ2-5,-,21,CASSDSGGVGGAVPSSETQYF,TGTGCCAGCAGTGATAGTGGGGGGGTGGGCGGAGCCGTCCCCTCCTCGGAGACCCAGTACTTC
TRBD1,TRBV7-3,TRBJ2-1,few,14,CASSLRGQYNEQFF,TGTGCCAGCAGCTTACGGGGACAGTACAATGAGCAGTTCTTC